This T cell receptor (beta chain) was identified in a study of T cells in Graves' hyperthyroidism and ophthalmopathy. This clonotype was seen at least ten times. Per germline, CDR1 MDHEN and CDR2 SYDVKM. V lost 4 bases and J lost 0; bases outside the gene matches: 4. This CDR3 spans 15 amino acids. The source material, RNA transcripts, was used to amplify TCR beta CDR3 regions. The HTBI set primed first-round TCR CDR3 RT-PCR. MiXCR was run by TCRdb on the multiplex PCR reads, yielding one entry per CDR3 protein. Of hundreds of thousands of distinct CDR3 sequences in the sample, 12% to 15% were seen once.

The sequenced material came from blood. This receptor was taken from a middle-aged woman with Graves' hyperthyroidism. The chain combines TRBV28 with TRBJ1-1; 8 nucleotides match TRBD1. The DNA of the CDR3 is TGTGCCAGCAGTTCCTACAGGGGGATGAACACTGAAGCTTTCTTT. This translates into CASSSYRGMNTEAFF. The full variable domain, with the rest looked up from reference TRBV28 and TRBJ1-1, is DVKVTQSSRYLVKRTGEKVFLECVQDMDHENMFWYRQDPGLGLRLIYFSYDVKMKEKGDIPEGYSVSREKKERFSLILESASTNQTSMYLCASSSYRGMNTEAFFGQGTRLTVV.